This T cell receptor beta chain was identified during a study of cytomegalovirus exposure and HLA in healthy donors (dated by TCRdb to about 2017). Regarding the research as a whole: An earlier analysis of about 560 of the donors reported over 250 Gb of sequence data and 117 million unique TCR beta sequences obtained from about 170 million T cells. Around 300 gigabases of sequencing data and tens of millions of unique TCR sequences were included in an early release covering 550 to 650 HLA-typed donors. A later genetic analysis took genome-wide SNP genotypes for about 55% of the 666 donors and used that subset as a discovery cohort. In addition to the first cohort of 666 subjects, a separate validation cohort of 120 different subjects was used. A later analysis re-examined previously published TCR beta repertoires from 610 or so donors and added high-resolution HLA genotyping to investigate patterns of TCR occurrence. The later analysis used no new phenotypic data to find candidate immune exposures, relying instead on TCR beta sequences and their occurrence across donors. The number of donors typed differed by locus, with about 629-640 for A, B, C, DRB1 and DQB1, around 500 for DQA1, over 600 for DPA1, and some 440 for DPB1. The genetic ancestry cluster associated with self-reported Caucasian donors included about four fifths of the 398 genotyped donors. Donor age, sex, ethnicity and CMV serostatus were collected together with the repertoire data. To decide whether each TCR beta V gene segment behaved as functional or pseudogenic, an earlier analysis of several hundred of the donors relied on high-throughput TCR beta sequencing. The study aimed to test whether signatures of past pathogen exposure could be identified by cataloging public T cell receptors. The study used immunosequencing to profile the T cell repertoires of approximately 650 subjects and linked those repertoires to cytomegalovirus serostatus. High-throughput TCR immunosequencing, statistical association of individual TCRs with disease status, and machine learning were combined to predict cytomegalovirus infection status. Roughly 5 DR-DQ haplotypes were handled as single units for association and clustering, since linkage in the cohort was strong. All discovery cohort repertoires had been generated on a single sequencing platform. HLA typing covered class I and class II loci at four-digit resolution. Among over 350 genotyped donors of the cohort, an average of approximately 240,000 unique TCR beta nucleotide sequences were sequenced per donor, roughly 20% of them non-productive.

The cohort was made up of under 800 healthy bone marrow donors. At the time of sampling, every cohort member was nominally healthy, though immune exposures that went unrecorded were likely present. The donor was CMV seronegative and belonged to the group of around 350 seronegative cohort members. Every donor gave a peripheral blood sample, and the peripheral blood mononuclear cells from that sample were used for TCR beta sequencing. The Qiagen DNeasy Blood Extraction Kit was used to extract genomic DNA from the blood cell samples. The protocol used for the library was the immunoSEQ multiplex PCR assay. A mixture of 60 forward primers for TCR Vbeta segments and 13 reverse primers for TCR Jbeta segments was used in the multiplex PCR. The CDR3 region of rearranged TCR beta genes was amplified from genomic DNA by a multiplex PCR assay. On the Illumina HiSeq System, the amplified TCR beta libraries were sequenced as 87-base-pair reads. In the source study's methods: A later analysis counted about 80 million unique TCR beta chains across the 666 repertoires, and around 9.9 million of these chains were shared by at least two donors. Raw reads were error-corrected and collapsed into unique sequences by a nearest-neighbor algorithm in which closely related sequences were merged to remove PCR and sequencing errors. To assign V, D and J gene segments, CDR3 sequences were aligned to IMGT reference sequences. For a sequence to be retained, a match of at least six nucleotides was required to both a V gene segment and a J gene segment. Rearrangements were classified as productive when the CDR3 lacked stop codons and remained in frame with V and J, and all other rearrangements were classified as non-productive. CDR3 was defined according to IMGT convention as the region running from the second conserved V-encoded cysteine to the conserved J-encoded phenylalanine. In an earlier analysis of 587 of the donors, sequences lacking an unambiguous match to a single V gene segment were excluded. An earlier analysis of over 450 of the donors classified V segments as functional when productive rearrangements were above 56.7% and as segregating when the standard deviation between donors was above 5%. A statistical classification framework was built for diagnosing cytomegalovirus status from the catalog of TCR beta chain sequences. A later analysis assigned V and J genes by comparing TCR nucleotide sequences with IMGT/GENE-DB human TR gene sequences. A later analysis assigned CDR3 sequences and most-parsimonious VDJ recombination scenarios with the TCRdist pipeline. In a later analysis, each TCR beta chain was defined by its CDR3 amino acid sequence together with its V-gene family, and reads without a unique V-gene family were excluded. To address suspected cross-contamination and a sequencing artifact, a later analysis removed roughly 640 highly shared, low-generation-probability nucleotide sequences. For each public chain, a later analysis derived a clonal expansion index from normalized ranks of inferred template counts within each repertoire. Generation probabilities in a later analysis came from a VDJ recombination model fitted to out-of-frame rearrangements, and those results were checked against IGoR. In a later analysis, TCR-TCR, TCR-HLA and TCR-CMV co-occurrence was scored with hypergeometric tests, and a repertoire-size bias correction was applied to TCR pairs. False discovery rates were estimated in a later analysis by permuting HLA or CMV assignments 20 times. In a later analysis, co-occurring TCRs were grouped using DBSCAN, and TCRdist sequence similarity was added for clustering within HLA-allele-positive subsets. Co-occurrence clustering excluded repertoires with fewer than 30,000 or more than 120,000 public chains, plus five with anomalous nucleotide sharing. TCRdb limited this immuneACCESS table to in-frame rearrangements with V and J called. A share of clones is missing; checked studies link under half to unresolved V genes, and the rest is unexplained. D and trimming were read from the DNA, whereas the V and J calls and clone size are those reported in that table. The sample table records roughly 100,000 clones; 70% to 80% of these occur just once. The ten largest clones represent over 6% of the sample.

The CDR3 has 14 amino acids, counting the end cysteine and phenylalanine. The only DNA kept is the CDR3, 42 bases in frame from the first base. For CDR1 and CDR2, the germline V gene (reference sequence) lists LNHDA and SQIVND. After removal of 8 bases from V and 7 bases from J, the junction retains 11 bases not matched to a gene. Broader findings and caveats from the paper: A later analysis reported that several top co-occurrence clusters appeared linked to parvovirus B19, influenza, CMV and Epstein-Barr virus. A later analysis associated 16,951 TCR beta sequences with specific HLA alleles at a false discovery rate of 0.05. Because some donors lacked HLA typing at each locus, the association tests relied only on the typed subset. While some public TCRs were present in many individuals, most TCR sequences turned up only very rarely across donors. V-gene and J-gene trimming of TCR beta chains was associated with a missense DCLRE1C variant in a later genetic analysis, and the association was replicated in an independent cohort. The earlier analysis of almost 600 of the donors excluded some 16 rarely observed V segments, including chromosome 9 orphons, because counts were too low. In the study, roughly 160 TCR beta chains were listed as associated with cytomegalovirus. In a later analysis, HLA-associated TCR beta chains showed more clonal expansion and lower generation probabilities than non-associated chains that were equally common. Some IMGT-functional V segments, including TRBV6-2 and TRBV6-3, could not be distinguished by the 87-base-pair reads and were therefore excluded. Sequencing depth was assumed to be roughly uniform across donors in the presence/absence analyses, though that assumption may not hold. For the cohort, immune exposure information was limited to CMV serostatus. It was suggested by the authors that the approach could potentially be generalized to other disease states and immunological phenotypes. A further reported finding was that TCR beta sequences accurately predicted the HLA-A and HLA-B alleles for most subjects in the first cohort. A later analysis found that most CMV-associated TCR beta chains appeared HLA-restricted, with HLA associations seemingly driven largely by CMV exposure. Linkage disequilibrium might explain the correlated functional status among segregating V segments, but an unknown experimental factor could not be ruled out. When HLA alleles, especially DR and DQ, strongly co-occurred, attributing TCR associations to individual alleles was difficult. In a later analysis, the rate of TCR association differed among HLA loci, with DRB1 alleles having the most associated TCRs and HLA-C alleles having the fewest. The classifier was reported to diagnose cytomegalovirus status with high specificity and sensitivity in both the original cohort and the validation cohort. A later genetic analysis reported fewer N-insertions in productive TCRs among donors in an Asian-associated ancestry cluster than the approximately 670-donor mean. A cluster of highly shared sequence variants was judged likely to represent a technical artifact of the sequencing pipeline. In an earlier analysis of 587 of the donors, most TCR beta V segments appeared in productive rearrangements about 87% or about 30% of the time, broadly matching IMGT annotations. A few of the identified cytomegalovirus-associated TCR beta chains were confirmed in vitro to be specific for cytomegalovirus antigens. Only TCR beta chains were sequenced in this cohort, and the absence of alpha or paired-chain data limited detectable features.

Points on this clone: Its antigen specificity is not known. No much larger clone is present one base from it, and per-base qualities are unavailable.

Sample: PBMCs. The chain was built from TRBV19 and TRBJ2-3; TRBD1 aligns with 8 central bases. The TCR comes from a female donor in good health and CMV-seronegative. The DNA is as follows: TGTGCCAGTCGTCCGGACAGGGCGGTGAATACGCAGTATTTT. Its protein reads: CASRPDRAVNTQYF.